This T cell receptor (beta chain) was recovered during a study of response to subunit inactivated influenza vaccine (dated by TCRdb to the late 2010s). Regarding the study in general: Deep quantitative T cell receptor repertoire profiling was used in the study to track responses to a trivalent subunit inactivated influenza vaccine.

This clonotype was detected a few times. Its antigen is currently not known. No much larger clone exists at a distance of one base, and base qualities are not known. The library relied on RT-PCR. The instrument was an Illumina HiSeq 2500. Through fastp at Q25 and MiXCR, TCRdb rebuilt clones from the public reads, retaining in-frame beta chains. Records with the same CDR3 protein are collapsed into one entry carrying the most frequent genes and DNA. For this sample there are hundreds of thousands of distinct CDR3 sequences; 14% appear just once. Around 6.5% of the sample lies in the top ten. The germline V gene sets CDR1 to MNHNS and CDR2 to SASEGT. CDR3 length: 17 amino acids, cysteine to phenylalanine. Just the 51-base CDR3 DNA is kept, in frame starting at base 1. V ends up 6 bases short and J 0 bases short, with an unmatched junction base count of 6. Study-wide findings and limitations: The authors proposed that each seasonal influenza vaccination may bring in only a limited number of new T cells.

The rearrangement joined TRBV6-1 to TRBJ1-3, and TRBD1 aligns with 12 junction nucleotides. Specimen: PBMCs from blood, collected approximately 15 days before vaccination. The clonotype originates from a man aged 45-60 years who received an inactivated influenza vaccine. Donor details come from another sample of the same person, matched by shared clones. Here is the DNA: TGTGCCAGCAGGACCGGGACAGGGGGCTTCTCTGGAAACACCATATATTTT. This yields the protein CASRTGTGGFSGNTIYF.